This TCR beta chain originates from a study of Ad26.COV2.S vaccination and SARS-CoV-2 variants (TCRdb year 2021). Background for the entire study: Vaccine-arm donors came from COV1001, a multicentre, randomized, double-blind, placebo-controlled phase I-IIa trial of Ad26.COV2.S in healthy adults. Dosing of Ad26.COV2.S was intramuscular, at either 5x10^10 or 1x10^11 viral particles, delivered as one shot or as two shots spaced 56 days apart. Sequencing of the TCRbeta repertoire served to evaluate the specificity and breadth of SARS-CoV-2-reactive T cell receptors following Ad26.COV2.S vaccination. The TCR-sequenced set comprised approximately 30 samples: around 20 Ad26.COV2.S vaccine recipients, 5 placebo recipients and 8 SARS-CoV-2 convalescent individuals. Participants in the trial were split at random into five groups of five each, receiving low-dose or high-dose Ad26.COV2.S once or twice, or else placebo on both occasions. Blinding of investigators to trial group allocation was maintained during experiments and outcome assessment. Overall study outcomes, separate from this receptor: It was noted by the authors that total T cell responses may have been underestimated by the TCR breadth and depth analyses. The study was not powered for comparison of responses between vaccine doses or regimens. Vaccine and placebo recipients had comparable non-spike TCR breadth, which fits with the vaccine containing only spike. Spike-specific TCR breadth was higher in Ad26.COV2.S recipients than in placebo recipients (P = 0.0014). Substantial breadth of spike-specific CD8+ and CD4+ T cell responses was reported after vaccination.

Note on this clone: No antigen is known for it. Base qualities are not provided; no much larger clone lies one nucleotide away.

As encoded in the germline V gene (reference sequence), CDR1 is MNHEY while CDR2 is SMNVEV. V loses 3 bases, J loses 5 bases, and the germline ends lie 10 bases apart. The cysteine opens and the phenylalanine closes a CDR3 of 13 amino acids. This entry keeps only the CDR3 DNA: 39 bases, framed from base 1. TCRbeta CDR3 regions were sequenced with the immunoSEQ Assay. After extraction, genomic DNA underwent amplification by bias-controlled multiplex PCR, followed by high-throughput sequencing. Under the source paper's analysis protocol: To quantify the absolute abundance of each unique TCRbeta CDR3 region, sequences were collapsed and filtered. T cell fraction was estimated by normalization of TCRbeta template counts to usable DNA, with usable DNA being measured through amplification of reference genes present in all nucleated cells. Repertoire TCRs were annotated as SARS-CoV-2-specific by exact matching of V gene, CDR3 amino acid sequence and J gene to a known reactive TCR set. MIRA supplied the reference SARS-CoV-2 TCR set, which was filtered for enrichment in COVID-19-positive ImmuneCODE repertoires so that public or cross-reactive TCRs were removed. Using the MIRA antigens, annotated TCRs were further analysed by specific ORF or by position within an ORF. Breadth was defined as the number of annotated unique rearrangements divided by the total number of unique productive rearrangements, and depth was defined as the summed frequency of the annotated unique rearrangements. Two-sided Wilcoxon rank-sum tests were used to compare TCR breadth between groups. TCRdb re-hosts the immuneACCESS table, in-frame sequences only. Its copies lack some clones; in the studies checked, an unresolved V gene accounts for under half of them, and the cause for the rest is not known. V, J and clone size derive from that table, while D and trimming were established from the DNA sequence. This sample has roughly 700,000 clones in its table, and more than 70% of those were observed once. Approximately 1.5% of the sample comes from the top ten.

The sample's treatment or condition label, in plain terms: over 15 received Ad26.COV2.S at low or high dose, single or two shots; about 5 received placebo; per-sample allocation not given. For vaccine and placebo recipients, the sequenced repertoires came from samples collected on day 63 after the first injection. In Cohort 1b, 25 to 30 adults aged 18-55 years were enrolled at a single site in Boston, USA, between 29 July and 7 August 2020. Ad26.COV2.S consisted of a replication-incompetent adenovirus type 26 vector by which a prefusion-stabilized SARS-CoV-2 spike protein from the original Wuhan strain was expressed.

Here the chain combines TRBV27 and TRBJ2-5, with the D gene not clear enough to name. This TCR was sampled from a person aged 18-65 years who received the Ad26.COV2.S COVID-19 vaccine or a placebo. The sequencing here drew on peripheral blood, taken in a trial of Ad26.COV2.S vaccine versus placebo. The DNA sequence reads TGTGCCAGCAGTTTTGGGCAGGAGGAGACCCAGTACTTC. It specifies CASSFGQEETQYF.